A selection of T cell receptor beta chains follows, all from one sample in a study of cytomegalovirus exposure and HLA in healthy donors. Only in-frame clones appear in the TCRdb table, and some are missing; sequencing was by immunoSEQ multiplex PCR. The sample has under 200,000 clones; approximately 80% are singletons. What was sequenced was PBMCs. The origin of the receptors is a male donor in good health and CMV-seropositive. The CDR3 runs from the conserved cysteine through the conserved F or W. Fields, in order: V gene, CDR3 length, D gene, CDR3 protein. The D gene is left open where the match is weak.

V: TRBV10-2
length: 14
D: -
CDR3: CASSSRGFTYEQYF

V: TRBV6-5
length: 15
D: -
CDR3: CASSYSFLAKNIQYF

V: TRBV19
length: 11
D: TRBD2
CDR3: CASSGGNEQFF

V: TRBV5-4
length: 13
D: -
CDR3: CASSLLSVETQYF

V: TRBV4-1
length: 14
D: -
CDR3: CASSQVSEETLRYF

V: TRBV5-1
length: 14
D: TRBD2
CDR3: CASRTSGSSYEQYF

V: TRBV10-3
length: 15
D: TRBD2
CDR3: CAISGSGGGTYEQYF

V: TRBV27
length: 12
D: -
CDR3: CASSGGVPPLHF

V: TRBV5-6
length: 18
D: TRBD1
CDR3: CASSLYLGQGNSMETQYF

V: TRBV7-2
length: 11
D: TRBD2
CDR3: CASTQGTKQFF

V: TRBV2
length: 15
D: -
CDR3: CASSGGGGVTGELFF

V: TRBV4-2
length: 12
D: -
CDR3: CASSLTGNEQYF

V: TRBV27
length: 15
D: TRBD1
CDR3: CASSTPGQASYEQYF

V: TRBV5-4
length: 15
D: TRBD2
CDR3: CASRSGTSGLGEQYF